These 12 T cell receptor beta chains originate from one sample sequenced in a study of shared clonotypes between healthy human individuals. Naivety among CD8 cells was defined by CD45RO negativity and positive CCR7 selection, thereby excluding terminally differentiated effector memory CD45RA+ cells. Method: immunoSEQ multiplex PCR; TCRdb's copy keeps in-frame clones and lacks some. The table includes around 1.9 million clones, 85% to 95% detected once. The source material was naive CD8+ T cells from PBMCs. The receptors originated from a man aged 18 to 30 in good health. Some clones in this sample may be carry-over from other donors' samples.

V and J are TRBV9 and TRBJ1-2; the match to TRBD1 covers 7 bases. The germline CDR1 and CDR2 sequences are SGDLS and YYNGEE. Trimming cost V 3 bases and J 3 bases; bases outside gene matches: 5. This CDR3 has 14 residues. The CDR3 sequence is CASSASGQYYGYTF. In nucleotides, the CDR3 is TGTGCCAGCAGCGCCTCGGGACAGTACTATGGCTACACCTTC.

The chain employs TRBV4-1 and TRBJ1-5, with 10 nucleotides matching TRBD1. The germline V gene has CDR1 MGHRA and CDR2 YSYEKL. V trimming: 0 bases; J trimming: 0 bases; junction bases outside the gene matches: 2. CDR3 length: 17 residues. The CDR3 sequence: CASSQEWDRGSNQPQHF. The CDR3 DNA follows: TGCGCCAGCAGCCAAGAGTGGGACAGGGGTAGCAATCAGCCCCAGCATTTT.

Note on this clone: Distinct nucleotide sequences in the sample also encode this CDR3. V usage is TRBV27 and J usage is TRBJ2-7; D unclear. V was shortened by 6 bases and J by 0 bases, with 9 bases between the two germline ends. The germline CDR1 and CDR2 sequences are MNHEY and SMNVEV (reference sequence). The CDR3 has 13 amino acids. The CDR3 loop is CASSPRISYEQYF. CDR3 bases: TGTGCCAGCAGCCCCAGGATCTCCTACGAGCAGTACTTC.

V and J are TRBV4-3 and TRBJ2-1; D is undetermined. Deletions cut 3 bases from V and 5 bases from J, with 14 bases between. CDR1 LGHNA and CDR2 YSLEER come from the germline V gene. The CDR3 totals 15 residues. CDR3 DNA sequence: TGCGCCAGCAGCCATTCTGCATACAAGGACAATGAGCAGTTCTTC. Amino acid sequence: CASSHSAYKDNEQFF.

On this clone itself: Other DNA sequences within the sample encode an identical CDR3. The chain recombines TRBV27 with TRBJ2-3; TRBD2 matches at 7 bases. The CDR3 loop spans 14 amino acids. Germline trimming cut 5 bases from V and 0 bases from J; bases unmatched to any gene: 2. Germline lookup yields CDR1 MNHEY and CDR2 SMNVEV (reference sequence). In nucleotides, the CDR3 is TGTGCCAGCAGTCTAGCGGCTAGCACAGATACGCAGTATTTT. This translates into CASSLAASTDTQYF.

The rearrangement links TRBV15 to TRBJ2-1; the match to TRBD1 covers 7 bases. The CDR3 runs 16 residues. The ends lost 3 bases at V and 7 bases at J; junction bases unmatched: 12. CDR1 is LNHNV and CDR2 is YYDKDF in the germline V gene (reference sequence). The CDR3 nucleotides are TGTGCCACCAGCAGCCGGACAGGCAGCGACCCTAATGAGCAGTTCTTC. Its protein is CATSSRTGSDPNEQFF.

This clone has a single count. The rearrangement uses TRBV2 and TRBJ2-3, with TRBD1 matching over 7 bases. Germline CDR1 reads SNHLY; CDR2 reads FYNNEI. J was trimmed by 3 bases and V by 3 bases; bases with no gene match: 3. This CDR3 is built from 14 residues. The CDR3 sequence: CASSDEGATDTQYF. The CDR3 region has the DNA TGTGCCAGCAGTGATGAGGGGGCGACAGATACGCAGTATTTT.

The chain uses TRBV11-3 and TRBJ2-5; the D gene is possibly TRBD1 (8 bases). The CDR3 length is 15 residues. V was pared by 0 bases and J by 7 bases, with 15 bases between. Germline CDR1 is SGHNT and CDR2 is YENEEA. CDR3 region: CASSLDRGPGGTQYF. In DNA, the CDR3 is TGTGCCAGCAGCTTAGACAGGGGGCCGGGGGGGACCCAGTACTTC.

This clone was counted once. The J gene is TRBJ1-1, the V gene TRBV27; D unresolved. The CDR3 runs 15 residues. V shed 5 bases and J shed 4 bases, with 17 bases lying between them. The germline V gene encodes CDR1 MNHEY and CDR2 SMNVEV (reference sequence). The CDR3 spells CASSHFAGVGTEAFF. CDR3 bases: TGTGCCAGCAGTCATTTTGCTGGGGTGGGCACTGAAGCTTTCTTT.

The chain is built from TRBV7-4 and TRBJ2-7; 9 bases agree with TRBD2. Germline loops: CDR1 SGHVT, CDR2 SQSDAQ. The J segment lost 6 bases and the V segment lost 1 base, leaving 31 bases of the junction unmatched. The CDR3 runs 23 residues. The CDR3 is CASSLGPAGREGPLSSGLCEQYF. The CDR3 DNA is TGTGCCAGCAGCTTAGGACCGGCCGGGCGGGAGGGCCCTCTGTCTAGCGGTCTCTGCGAGCAGTACTTC.

This sequence joins TRBV7-6 and TRBJ2-1, with unresolved D. The CDR3 has 13 residues. Germline V gives CDR1 SGHVS, CDR2 FNYEAQ. Trimming pared 2 bases from V and 7 bases from J, leaving 9 bases between. As DNA, the CDR3 is TGTGCCAGCAGCTTATTCGGAACTAATGAGCAGTTCTTC. Translated, it gives CASSLFGTNEQFF.

The chain carries TRBV13 and TRBJ2-3; 11 bases line up with TRBD1. Germline CDR1 is PRHDT and CDR2 is FYEKMQ (reference sequence). The CDR3 covers 15 residues. V dropped 5 bases and J dropped 5; count of bases not matched to a gene: 6. CDR3 nucleotides: TGTGCCAGCAGCCCGTGGACAGGGGGCAAAGATACGCAGTATTTT. It codes for CASSPWTGGKDTQYF. The full variable domain, completed using reference TRBV13 and TRBJ2-3, is AAGVIQSPRHLIKEKRETATLKCYPIPRHDTVYWYQQGPGQDPQFLISFYEKMQSDKGSIPDRFSAQQFSDYHSELNMSSLELGDSALYFCASSPWTGGKDTQYFGPGTRLTVL.